Sequencing of this TCR beta chain was carried out in a study of cytomegalovirus exposure and HLA in healthy donors. A word on this clone: The antigen remains unidentified.

General study results and limits: Clonal expansion was found to be greater in HLA-associated TCR beta chains than in equally common others in a later analysis. Sequence variants that were highly shared formed a cluster that was likely a sequencing artifact. Reports indicated that the classifier achieved high specificity and sensitivity in diagnosing cytomegalovirus status.

Primers: 60 Vbeta forward and 13 Jbeta reverse. Per the authors' pipeline: Later, some 75 million unique TCR beta chains were counted in an analysis, and approximately 9.9 million of them were shared. TCRdb keeps only in-frame clones here, not all; method: immunoSEQ multiplex PCR. V and J calls plus clone size are reproduced from that table; the DNA served to infer D and trimming. The sample lists 100,000 to 150,000 clones; around three quarters were seen once. J was trimmed by 1 base and V by 5 bases; bases with no gene match: 4. Germline V gene data show CDR1 as MNHEY and CDR2 as SVGAGI. The length of the CDR3 is 15 residues.

This TCR came from a male donor in good health and CMV-seropositive. Source material: PBMCs. The chain is built from TRBV6-5 and TRBJ1-2; 10 bases match TRBD1. DNA of the CDR3: TGTGCCAGCAGTGCGGGACAGGGGAATAACTATGGCTACACCTTC. As protein: CASSAGQGNNYGYTF.